This record covers a single TCR beta chain. What it recognizes is unknown. Generated by immunoSEQ multiplex PCR, the TCRdb table keeps only in-frame clones and is missing some. The table includes around 80,000 clones, 80% to 90% detected once. The entry originates in a study of OX40 agonist ivuxolimab in advanced cancers. Study-wide context: Every patient in dose escalation had hepatocellular carcinoma, melanoma, renal cell or head and neck cancer. Two patients with cutaneous melanoma and one with hepatocellular carcinoma, three in total, showed partial responses.

This CDR3 has 15 residues. Per germline, CDR1 SGHTA and CDR2 FQGNSA. With V trimmed by 7 bases and J by 1 base, 6 bases remained unmatched. Overall study findings and caveats: Dosing at 0.1 to 3.0 mg/kg was accompanied by clonal expansion of CD4+ and CD8+ blood T cells by week 6.

The TCR was taken from an adult with an advanced solid tumor such as melanoma, head and neck, liver or kidney cancer. The sample consisted of CD4+ or CD8+ T cells sorted from blood, taken in a trial of the OX40 agonist ivuxolimab. V gene TRBV7-2 combines with J gene TRBJ2-7; 11 nucleotides line up with TRBD2. CDR3 protein: CASTPGLAESYEQYF. The CDR3 coding sequence is TGTGCCAGCACCCCGGGACTAGCGGAATCCTACGAGCAGTACTTC.